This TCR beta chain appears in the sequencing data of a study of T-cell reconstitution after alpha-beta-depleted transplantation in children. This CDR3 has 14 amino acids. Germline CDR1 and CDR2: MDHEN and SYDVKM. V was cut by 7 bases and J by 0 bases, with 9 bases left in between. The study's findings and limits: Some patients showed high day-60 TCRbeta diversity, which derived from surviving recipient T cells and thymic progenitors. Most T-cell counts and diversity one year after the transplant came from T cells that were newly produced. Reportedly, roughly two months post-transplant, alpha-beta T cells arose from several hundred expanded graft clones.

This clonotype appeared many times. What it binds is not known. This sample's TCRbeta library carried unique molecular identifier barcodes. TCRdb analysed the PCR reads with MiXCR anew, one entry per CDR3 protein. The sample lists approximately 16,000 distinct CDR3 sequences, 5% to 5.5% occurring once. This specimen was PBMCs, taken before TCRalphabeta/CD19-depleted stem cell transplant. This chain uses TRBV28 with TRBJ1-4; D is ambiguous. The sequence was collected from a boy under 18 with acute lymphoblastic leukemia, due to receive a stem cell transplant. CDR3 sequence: CASNPFSTNEKLFF. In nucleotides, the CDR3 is TGTGCCAGCAACCCTTTTTCAACTAATGAAAAACTGTTTTTT.